These 19 T cell receptor beta chains were all obtained from the same sample, sequenced in a study of T cells in Graves' hyperthyroidism and ophthalmopathy. TCR beta CDR3 region amplification was performed from RNA transcripts. When the TCR CDR3 underwent first-round RT-PCR, the HTBI primer set was used. TCRdb reprocessed the multiplex PCR reads with MiXCR, giving one entry per CDR3 protein. Of roughly 170,000 distinct CDR3 sequences listed, 9.4% are singletons. The sample consisted of blood. All receptors come from a woman younger than 35 with Graves' hyperthyroidism that later progressed to Graves' ophthalmopathy.

There are many counts of this clonotype. This chain links TRBV5-1 with TRBJ1-1; TRBD1 matches 8 bases. Germline V gene data show CDR1 as SGHRS and CDR2 as YFSETQ. The CDR3 runs to 15 residues. V was pared by 1 base and J by 4 bases, with 6 bases of the junction left unmatched. The CDR3 sequence is CASSLTGGMSTEAFF. The DNA for the CDR3 is TGCGCCAGCAGCTTGACAGGGGGAATGAGCACTGAAGCTTTCTTT.

Remarks on this clonotype: A much larger clone is a single base away; this may be a read error. The chain combines TRBV28 with TRBJ1-1; the D is unclear. Germline values: CDR1 MDHEN, CDR2 SYDVKM. The CDR3 loop spans 11 amino acids. Trimming removed 6 bases from V and 6 bases from J, with 8 bases in between. The chain's CDR3 is CASSLEPEAFF. CDR3 nucleotide sequence: TGTGCCAGCAGCCTCGAACCTGAAGCTTTCTTT.

This clonotype came up many times. The chain recombines TRBV6-6 with TRBJ1-2; D is perhaps TRBD1 (5 bases). The CDR3 has 18 residues. Trimming shortened V by 0 bases and J by 0 bases, and 17 bases separated the two germline ends. Germline CDR1 MNHNY, CDR2 SVGAGI (reference sequence). The CDR3 protein is CASSYSNLLGQANYGYTF. The CDR3 DNA sequence: TGTGCCAGCAGTTACTCGAACTTACTAGGACAAGCTAACTATGGCTACACCTTC.

J is TRBJ1-6 and V is TRBV28; D gene uncertain. This CDR3 is 13 amino acids long. The V gene lost 8 bases and the J gene lost 5 bases, with 10 bases spanning the gap. The germline V gene has CDR1 MDHEN and CDR2 SYDVKM. The CDR3 region has the DNA TGTGCCAGCGGAAGAATGAATAATTCACCCCTCCACTTT. It specifies CASGRMNNSPLHF.

This clonotype came up many times. The chain links TRBV7-7 to TRBJ2-5; D is unresolved. Between the trimmed V and J ends, which lost 1 base and 0 bases, there was a span of 3 bases. The germline V gene has CDR1 SSHAT and CDR2 FNYEAQ (reference sequence). This CDR3 region has 13 residues. The CDR3 nucleotides are TGTGCCAGCAGCTTAGGGCACCAAGAGACCCAGTACTTC. It yields the protein CASSLGHQETQYF. Full variable domain (remainder filled in from reference TRBV7-7 and TRBJ2-5): GAGVSQSPRYKVTKRGQDVTLRCDPISSHATLYWYQQALGQGPEFLTYFNYEAQPDKSGLPSDRFSAERPEGSISTLTIQRTEQRDSAMYRCASSLGHQETQYFGPGTRLLVL.

This clonotype appeared a few times. The V and J genes are TRBV9 and TRBJ2-3, with TRBD2 matching over 13 bases. Losses at the gene ends were 3 bases for V and 2 bases for J; bases not matched to a gene: 6. Germline V gives CDR1 SGDLS, CDR2 YYNGEE. The CDR3 covers 17 residues. DNA of the CDR3: TGTGCCAGCAGCGCTACTAGCGGGAGGGTAAACACAGATACGCAGTATTTT. This gives the protein CASSATSGRVNTDTQYF. Drawing the rest from reference TRBV9 and TRBJ2-3, the complete variable domain is DSGVTQTPKHLITATGQRVTLRCSPRSGDLSVYWYQQSLDQGLQFLIQYYNGEERAKGNILERFSAQQFPDLHSELNLSSLELGDSALYFCASSATSGRVNTDTQYFGPGTRLTVL.

Many counts were recorded for this clonotype. This chain connects TRBV20-1 to TRBJ2-7, with TRBD2 matching over 8 bases. J was trimmed by 2 bases and V by 0 bases; bases with no gene match: 3. Germline lookup yields CDR1 DFQATT and CDR2 SNEGSKA (reference sequence). CDR3 size: 14 residues. The CDR3 coding sequence is TGCAGTGCTAGAGACCGGGGGGGACCCTACGAGCAGTACTTC. Its protein product is CSARDRGGPYEQYF.

This clonotype was seen at least ten times. The chain has TRBV28 and TRBJ2-5, with 7 positions matching TRBD2. Trimming removed 5 bases from V and 2 bases from J; junction bases left unmatched: 5. This CDR3 comprises 14 residues. Germline lookup yields CDR1 MDHEN and CDR2 SYDVKM. In DNA, the CDR3 is TGTGCCAGCAGTCACGGGGGAGGGCAAGAGACCCAGTACTTC. Translation: CASSHGGGQETQYF.

The chain couples TRBV10-1 to TRBJ2-3; 10 bases are a match to TRBD2. The CDR3 runs 16 residues. The V gene end was trimmed by 2 bases and the J gene end by 1 base; junction bases not matched to a gene: 3. Germline V CDR1 and CDR2: WNHNN, SYGVQD (reference sequence). CDR3 sequence reads: CASSERLAGGTDTQYF. CDR3 DNA: TGCGCCAGCAGTGAGCGGCTAGCGGGGGGCACAGATACGCAGTATTTT.

The table lists this clonotype with many counts. The chain joins TRBV7-8 to TRBJ2-7, with no clear D. CDR1 is SGHVS, CDR2 FQNEAQ, per germline. This CDR3 is built from 15 residues. Trimming removed 2 bases from V and 3 bases from J, with 14 bases in between. CDR3 amino acids: CASSLSQDPHYEQYF. Here the CDR3 DNA reads TGTGCCAGCAGCTTAAGCCAGGATCCCCACTACGAGCAGTACTTC. Full variable domain (remainder filled in from reference TRBV7-8 and TRBJ2-7): GAGVSQSPRYKVAKRGQDVALRCDPISGHVSLFWYQQALGQGPEFLTYFQNEAQLDKSGLPSDRFFAERPEGSVSTLKIQRTQQEDSAVYLCASSLSQDPHYEQYFGPGTRLTVT.

This clonotype was found many times. CDR3 DNA sequence: TGTGCCAGCAGTCCCTCGGGGGGAGCCGGGGAGCTGTTTTTT. Its protein is CASSPSGGAGELFF. V is TRBV25-1 and J is TRBJ2-2; TRBD2 aligns across 7 bases. CDR1 is MGHDK and CDR2 is SYGVNS in the germline V gene. The CDR3 spans 14 residues. V lost 5 bases, J lost 6 bases, and 6 bases stayed unmatched.

At least ten counts were recorded for this clonotype. The rearrangement joins TRBV10-3 to TRBJ2-1, with D perhaps given as TRBD1 or TRBD2 (5 bases each). Germline CDR1 reads ENHRY; CDR2 reads SYGVKD. V lost 4 bases, J lost 0 bases, and 13 bases lay in between. CDR3 length: 16 residues. Here the CDR3 reads CAISGGTGSSYNEQFF. The CDR3 nucleotides are TGTGCCATCAGTGGGGGGACGGGGAGCTCCTACAATGAGCAGTTCTTC.

This clonotype was observed at least ten times. The chain uses TRBV28 and TRBJ1-4; 9 bases fit TRBD1. Trimming cost V 2 bases and J 6 bases; bases outside gene matches: 19. This CDR3 has 20 amino acids. Germline lookup yields CDR1 MDHEN and CDR2 SYDVKM. CDR3 in amino acids: CASSLISRDRDWRDDEKLFF. The CDR3 nucleotides are TGTGCCAGCAGTTTAATTTCTCGGGACAGGGATTGGCGGGACGATGAAAAACTGTTTTTT.

In this sample, this clonotype turned up many times. V gene TRBV30 combines with J gene TRBJ1-1; D remains unclear. CDR3 size: 12 residues. From germline, CDR1 is GTSNPN and CDR2 SVGIG (reference sequence). Trimming took off 3 bases at V and 2 bases at J, with 7 bases between the two ends. For the CDR3, the DNA is TGTGCCTGGAGCGAGGGCAACACTGAAGCTTTCTTT. Translated, it gives CAWSEGNTEAFF. The variable domain in full, completed from reference TRBV30 and TRBJ1-1, reads SQTIHQWPATLVQPVGSPLSLECTVEGTSNPNLYWYRQAAGRGLQLLFYSVGIGQISSEVPQNLSASRPQDRQFILSSKKLLLSDSGFYLCAWSEGNTEAFFGQGTRLTVV.

In regard to this clonotype: Possible read error: a much larger clone is one base away. The chain recombines TRBV30 with TRBJ1-3; no definite D call. The CDR3 length is 13 residues. The V end was cut by 5 bases, the J end by 0 bases, with 8 bases between. The germline V gene has CDR1 GTSNPN and CDR2 SVGIG (reference sequence). CDR3 coding DNA: TGTGCCTGGGGCGGTTCCTCTGGAAACACCATATATTTT. Protein product: CAWGGSSGNTIYF.

This clonotype has a count of ten or more. The chain is built from TRBV6-1 and TRBJ1-1, with a weak D call TRBD1 (6 bases). The CDR3 has 15 residues. Germline CDR1 and CDR2: MNHNS and SASEGT. Trimming took off 5 bases at V and 5 bases at J, with 18 bases between the two ends. The DNA for the CDR3 is TGTGCCAGCAGTCCTCGGACAGCGAAGGGGACTGAAGCTTTCTTT. Translation: CASSPRTAKGTEAFF.

This clonotype was found many times. This chain uses TRBV9 with TRBJ2-5, with a tentative D call TRBD1 (6 bases). Trimming left V 2 bases short and J 5 bases short, with 16 bases between. The CDR3 has 15 amino acids. CDR1 is SGDLS and CDR2 is YYNGEE in the germline V gene. CDR3 DNA: TGTGCCAGCAGCGTCTTACAGGGTTCGGGCGAGACCCAGTACTTC. Its translation: CASSVLQGSGETQYF.

In this sample, this clonotype turned up many times. The genes are TRBV27 and TRBJ1-2, with a weak D call TRBD1 (6 bases). The CDR3 has 15 residues. CDR1 MNHEY and CDR2 SMNVEV come from the germline V gene (reference sequence). Trimming took off 3 bases at V and 6 bases at J, with 17 bases between the two ends. In DNA, the CDR3 is TGTGCCAGCAGTTTGCGCCCCGGACAGTTCGATGGCTACACCTTC. Its translation is CASSLRPGQFDGYTF.

The sample holds many counts of this clonotype. The chain uses TRBV13 and TRBJ1-1; D not resolved. Germline values: CDR1 PRHDT, CDR2 FYEKMQ (reference sequence). The CDR3 is 13 amino acids. V was cut by 5 bases and J by 2 bases, with 9 bases left in between. Written as DNA, the CDR3 is TGTGCCAGCAGCCCCTCTTTTAACACTGAAGCTTTCTTT. Protein sequence: CASSPSFNTEAFF. Together with reference TRBV13 and TRBJ1-1, the CDR3 gives the full variable domain: AAGVIQSPRHLIKEKRETATLKCYPIPRHDTVYWYQQGPGQDPQFLISFYEKMQSDKGSIPDRFSAQQFSDYHSELNMSSLELGDSALYFCASSPSFNTEAFFGQGTRLTVV.